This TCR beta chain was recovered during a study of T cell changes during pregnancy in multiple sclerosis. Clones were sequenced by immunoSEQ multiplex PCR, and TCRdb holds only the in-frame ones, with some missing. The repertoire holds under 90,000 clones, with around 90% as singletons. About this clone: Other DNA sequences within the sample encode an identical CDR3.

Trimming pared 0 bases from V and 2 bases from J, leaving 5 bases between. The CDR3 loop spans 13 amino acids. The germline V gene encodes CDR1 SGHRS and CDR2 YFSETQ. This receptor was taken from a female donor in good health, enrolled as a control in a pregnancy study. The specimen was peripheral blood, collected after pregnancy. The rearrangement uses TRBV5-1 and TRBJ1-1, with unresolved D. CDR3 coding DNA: TGCGCCAGCAGCTTGGGAGAAAACACTGAAGCTTTCTTT. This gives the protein CASSLGENTEAFF.